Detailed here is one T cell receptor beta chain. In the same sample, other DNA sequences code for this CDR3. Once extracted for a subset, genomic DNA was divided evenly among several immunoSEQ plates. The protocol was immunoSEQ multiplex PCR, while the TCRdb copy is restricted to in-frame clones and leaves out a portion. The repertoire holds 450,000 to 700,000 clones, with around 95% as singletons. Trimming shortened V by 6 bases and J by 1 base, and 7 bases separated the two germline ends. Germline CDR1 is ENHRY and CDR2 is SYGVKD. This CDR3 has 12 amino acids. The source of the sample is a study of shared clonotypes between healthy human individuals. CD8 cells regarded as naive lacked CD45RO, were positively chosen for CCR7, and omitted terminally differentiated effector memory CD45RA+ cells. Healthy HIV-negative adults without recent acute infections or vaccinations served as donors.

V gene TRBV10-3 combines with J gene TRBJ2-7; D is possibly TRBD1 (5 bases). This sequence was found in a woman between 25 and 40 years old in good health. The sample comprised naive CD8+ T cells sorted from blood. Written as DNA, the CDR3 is TGTGCCATCAGCGACAGTTCCTACGAGCAGTACTTC. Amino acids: CAISDSSYEQYF.